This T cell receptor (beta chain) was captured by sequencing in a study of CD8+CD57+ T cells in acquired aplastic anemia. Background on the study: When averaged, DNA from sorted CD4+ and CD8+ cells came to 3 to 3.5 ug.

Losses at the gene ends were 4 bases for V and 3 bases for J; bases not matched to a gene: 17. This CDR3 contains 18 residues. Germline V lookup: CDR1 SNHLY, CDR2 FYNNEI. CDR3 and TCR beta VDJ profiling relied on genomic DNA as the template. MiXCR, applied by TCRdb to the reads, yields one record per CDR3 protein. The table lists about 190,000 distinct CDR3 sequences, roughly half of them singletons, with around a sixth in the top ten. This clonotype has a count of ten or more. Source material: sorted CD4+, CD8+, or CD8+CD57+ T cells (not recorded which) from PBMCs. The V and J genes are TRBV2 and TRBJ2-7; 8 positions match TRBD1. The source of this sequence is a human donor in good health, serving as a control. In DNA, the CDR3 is TGTGCCAGCAGTGGCCCAGGGGGCGACTCTAGAGGATACTACGAGCAGTACTTC. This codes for CASSGPGGDSRGYYEQYF.